The present TCR beta chain was sequenced within a study of control samples from healthy donors and cancer patients. Profiled with immunoSEQ multiplex PCR; TCRdb holds only in-frame clones, not every one. The table shows around 95,000 clones, with about 85% occurring only once. Germline V gene lookup returns CDR1 SGHDN and CDR2 FVKESK. The CDR3 consists of 13 residues. V was clipped by 0 bases and J by 6 bases, with 8 bases between them. The receptor was isolated from a man aged 30-40 years in good health. Sequencing was performed on blood. The chain employs TRBV14 and TRBJ1-1; the D is unclear. The DNA of the CDR3 is TGTGCCAGCAGCCAAGATACAACCTCTGAAGCTTTCTTT. Amino acids: CASSQDTTSEAFF.